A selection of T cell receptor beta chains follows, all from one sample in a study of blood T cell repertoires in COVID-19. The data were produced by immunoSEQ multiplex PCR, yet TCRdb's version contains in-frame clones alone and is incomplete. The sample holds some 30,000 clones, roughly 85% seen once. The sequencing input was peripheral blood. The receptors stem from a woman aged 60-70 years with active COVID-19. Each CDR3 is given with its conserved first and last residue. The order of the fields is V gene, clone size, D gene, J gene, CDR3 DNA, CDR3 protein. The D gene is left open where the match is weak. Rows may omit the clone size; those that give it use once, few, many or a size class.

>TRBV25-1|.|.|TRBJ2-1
TGTGCCAGCAGTCCGCACAGGGCCTCCTACAATGAGCAGTTCTTC
CASSPHRASYNEQFF
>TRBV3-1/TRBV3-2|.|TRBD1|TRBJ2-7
TGTGCCAGCAGCCAAGGACAGGGTCCCTACGAGCAGTACTTC
CASSQGQGPYEQYF
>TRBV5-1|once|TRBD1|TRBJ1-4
TGCGCCAGCTGCCAGGGGGTCGCTAATGAAAAACTGTTTTTT
CASCQGVANEKLFF
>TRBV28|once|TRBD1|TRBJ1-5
TGTGCCAGCAGTTTTGGGTATGGGGCGGGACAGAGAGATCAGCCCCAGCATTTT
CASSFGYGAGQRDQPQHF
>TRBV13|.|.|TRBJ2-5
TGTGCCAGCAGCTTAGGACAGGGAAGGCAAGAGACCCAGTACTTC
CASSLGQGRQETQYF
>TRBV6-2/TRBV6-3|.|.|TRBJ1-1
TGTGCCAGCAGTTACCCCCCCGGGGTGAGGAACACTGAAGCTTTCTTT
CASSYPPGVRNTEAFF
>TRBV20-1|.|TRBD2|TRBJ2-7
TGCAGTGCTAGTCCTACTAGCGGAGCCTACGAGCAGTACTTC
CSASPTSGAYEQYF
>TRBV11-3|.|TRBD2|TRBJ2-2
TGTGCCAGCAGCTTAGAAGCGGGGGGGCTGGCCGGGGAGCTGTTTTTT
CASSLEAGGLAGELFF
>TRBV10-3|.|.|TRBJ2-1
TGTGCCATCAGTGAGTTAGGGGACAATGAGCAGTTCTTC
CAISELGDNEQFF
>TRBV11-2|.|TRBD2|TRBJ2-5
TGTGCCAGCAGCTTGGGGATAGCGGGGGGGCAAGAGACCCAGTACTTC
CASSLGIAGGQETQYF
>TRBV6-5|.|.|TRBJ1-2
TGTGCCAGCAGTCCGGACAGTAACTATGGCTACACCTTC
CASSPDSNYGYTF
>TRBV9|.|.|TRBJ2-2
TGTGCCAGCAGCGCAGGGACGGACAGCGAGCTGTTTTTT
CASSAGTDSELFF
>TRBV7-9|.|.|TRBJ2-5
TGTGCCAGCAGCGAGGGGGTGCAGACCCAGTACTTC
CASSEGVQTQYF
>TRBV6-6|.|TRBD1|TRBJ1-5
TGTGCCAGCAGTCCATACCTTATCACAGGGGTTCAGCCCCAGCATTTT
CASSPYLITGVQPQHF
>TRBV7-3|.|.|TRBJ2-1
TGTGCCAGCAGCTTATTCGGGCGTGCAGGGTACAATGAGCAGTTCTTC
CASSLFGRAGYNEQFF
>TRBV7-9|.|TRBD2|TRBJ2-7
TGTGCCAGCAGCTTAAGTCTGGGAGGGTCTCGGGAGCAGTACTTC
CASSLSLGGSREQYF
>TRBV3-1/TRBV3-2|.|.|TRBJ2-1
TGTGCCAGCAGCCAAGGGCAGGGGCGACACAATGAGCAGTTCTTC
CASSQGQGRHNEQFF
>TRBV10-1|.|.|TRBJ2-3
TGCGCCAGCAGTGAGGAGACAGCGACGCAGTATTTT
CASSEETATQYF
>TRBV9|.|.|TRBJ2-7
TGTGCCAGCAGCCCTGGACAAGGGGCGTTCTACGAGCAGTACTTC
CASSPGQGAFYEQYF
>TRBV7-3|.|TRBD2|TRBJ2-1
TGTGCCAGCAGCTTATCGGCTAGCGGGGGGGCTTCGATGTTAAATGAGCAGTTCTTC
CASSLSASGGASMLNEQFF
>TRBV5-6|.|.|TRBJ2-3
TGTGCCAGCAGCTTTACGTACGGGGGGCAGAAAGATACGCAGTATTTT
CASSFTYGGQKDTQYF
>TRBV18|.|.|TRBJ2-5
TGTGCCAGCTCACCGGCGGGGTTGAAAGAGACCCAGTACTTC
CASSPAGLKETQYF
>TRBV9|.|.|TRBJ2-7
TGTGCCAGCAGCGTAGATCCAGTCCCCTACGAGCAGTACTTC
CASSVDPVPYEQYF
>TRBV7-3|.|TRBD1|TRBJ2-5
TGTGCCAGCAGCTTAGCCGGGACAGGCCAAGAGACCCAGTACTTC
CASSLAGTGQETQYF
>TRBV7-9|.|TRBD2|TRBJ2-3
TGTGCCAGCAGCTTAGCCAGCGGGGGGGCAGATACGCAGTATTTT
CASSLASGGADTQYF
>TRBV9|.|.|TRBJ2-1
TGTGCCAGCAGCGCCGGGGGTGGCAGCAATGAGCAGTTCTTC
CASSAGGGSNEQFF
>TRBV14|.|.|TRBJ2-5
TGTGCCAGCAGCCAAGTCCGGGGGACCCAGTACTTC
CASSQVRGTQYF